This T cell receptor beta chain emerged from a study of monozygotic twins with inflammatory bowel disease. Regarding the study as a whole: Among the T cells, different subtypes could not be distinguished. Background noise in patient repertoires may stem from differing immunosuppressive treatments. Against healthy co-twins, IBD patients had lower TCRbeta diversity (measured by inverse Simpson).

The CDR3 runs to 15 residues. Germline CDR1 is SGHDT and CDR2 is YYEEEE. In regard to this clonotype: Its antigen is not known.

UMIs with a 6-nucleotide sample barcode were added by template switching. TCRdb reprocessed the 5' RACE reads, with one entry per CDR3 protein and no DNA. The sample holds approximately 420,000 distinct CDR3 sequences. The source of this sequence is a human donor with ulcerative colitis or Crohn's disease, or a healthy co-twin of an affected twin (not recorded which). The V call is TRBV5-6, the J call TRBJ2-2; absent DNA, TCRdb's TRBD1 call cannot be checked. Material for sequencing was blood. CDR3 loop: CASSGATGATGELFF.